The clone carrying this T cell receptor (beta chain) was detected many times. Amplified TCR beta CDR3 regions came from RNA transcripts. RT-PCR in the first round (using the HTBI primer set) targeted the TCR CDR3. TCRdb fed the multiplex PCR reads into MiXCR, producing one record per CDR3 protein. The sample holds under 700,000 distinct CDR3 sequences, 16% seen once. This specimen comes from a study of T cells in Graves' hyperthyroidism and ophthalmopathy. CDR3 length: 14 amino acids. In germline, CDR1 is MNHNS, CDR2 SASEGT. V shed 6 bases and J 4 bases; nucleotides not matched to a gene: 2. This TCR was recovered from a woman aged 18-35 years with Graves' hyperthyroidism. Material: blood. The chain has TRBV6-1 and TRBJ2-5; 13 bases align to TRBD2. The DNA of the CDR3 is TGTGCCAGCAGATGGACTAGCGGGGGAGAGACCCAGTACTTC. Translating it yields CASRWTSGGETQYF.